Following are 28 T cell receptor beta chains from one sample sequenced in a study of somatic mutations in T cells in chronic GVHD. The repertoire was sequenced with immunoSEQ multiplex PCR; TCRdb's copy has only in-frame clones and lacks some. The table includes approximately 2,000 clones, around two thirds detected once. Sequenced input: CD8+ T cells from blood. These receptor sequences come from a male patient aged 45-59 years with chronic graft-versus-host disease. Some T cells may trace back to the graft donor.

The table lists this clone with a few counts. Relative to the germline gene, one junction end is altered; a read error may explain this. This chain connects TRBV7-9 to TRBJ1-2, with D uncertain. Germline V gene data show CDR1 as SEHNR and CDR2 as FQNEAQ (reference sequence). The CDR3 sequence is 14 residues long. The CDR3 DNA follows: TGCGCCAGCAGCTCCTCGCCCGGGGTCTATGGCTACACCTTC. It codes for CASSSSPGVYGYTF. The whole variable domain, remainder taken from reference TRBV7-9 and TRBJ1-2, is DTGVSQNPRHKITKRGQNVTFRCDPISEHNRLYWYRQTLGQGPEFLTYFQNEAQLEKSRLLSDRFSAERPKGSFSTLEIQRTEQGDSAMYLCASSSSPGVYGYTFGSGTRLTVV.

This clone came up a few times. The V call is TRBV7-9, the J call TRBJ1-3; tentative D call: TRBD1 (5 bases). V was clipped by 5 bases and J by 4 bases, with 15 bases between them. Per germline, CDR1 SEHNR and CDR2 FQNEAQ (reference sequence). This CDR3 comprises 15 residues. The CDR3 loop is CASSPYLGLGNTIYF. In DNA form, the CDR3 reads TGTGCCAGCAGCCCTTACTTGGGACTGGGAAACACCATATATTTT.

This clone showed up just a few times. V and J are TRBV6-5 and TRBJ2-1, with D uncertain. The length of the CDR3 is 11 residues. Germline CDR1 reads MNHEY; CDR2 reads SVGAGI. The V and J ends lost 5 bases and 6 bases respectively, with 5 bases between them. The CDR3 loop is CASSIVNEQFF. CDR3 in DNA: TGTGCCAGCAGTATCGTCAATGAGCAGTTCTTC.

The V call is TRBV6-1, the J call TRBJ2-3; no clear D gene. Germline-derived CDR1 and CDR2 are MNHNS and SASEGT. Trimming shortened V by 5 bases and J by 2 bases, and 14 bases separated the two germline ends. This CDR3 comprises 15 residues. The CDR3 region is CASSFSQFTTDTQYF. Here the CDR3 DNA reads TGTGCCAGCAGTTTTTCACAGTTCACCACAGATACGCAGTATTTT.

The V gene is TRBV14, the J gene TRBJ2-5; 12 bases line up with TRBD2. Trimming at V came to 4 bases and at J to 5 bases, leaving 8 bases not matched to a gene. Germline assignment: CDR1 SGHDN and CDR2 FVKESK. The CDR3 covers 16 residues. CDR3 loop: CASSRRLAGVEETQYF. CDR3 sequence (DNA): TGTGCCAGCAGCCGCCGACTAGCGGGAGTGGAGGAGACCCAGTACTTC.

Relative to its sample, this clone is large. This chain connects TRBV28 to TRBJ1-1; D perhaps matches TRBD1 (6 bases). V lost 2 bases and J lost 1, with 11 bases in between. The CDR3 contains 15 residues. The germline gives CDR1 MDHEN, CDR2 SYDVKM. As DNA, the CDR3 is TGTGCCAGCAGTTTAACAGGGAGGGGGAACACTGAAGCTTTCTTT. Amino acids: CASSLTGRGNTEAFF.

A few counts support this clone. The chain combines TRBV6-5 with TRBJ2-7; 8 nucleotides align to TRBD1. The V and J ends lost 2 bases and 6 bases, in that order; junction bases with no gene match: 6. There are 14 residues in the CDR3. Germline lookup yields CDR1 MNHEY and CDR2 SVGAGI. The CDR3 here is CASSYGQGAGEQYF. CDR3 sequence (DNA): TGTGCCAGCAGTTACGGGCAGGGGGCTGGCGAGCAGTACTTC.

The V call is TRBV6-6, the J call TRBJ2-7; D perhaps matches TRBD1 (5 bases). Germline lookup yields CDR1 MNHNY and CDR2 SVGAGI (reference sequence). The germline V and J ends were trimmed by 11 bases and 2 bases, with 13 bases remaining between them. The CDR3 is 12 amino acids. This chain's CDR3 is CAAGLGPYEQYF. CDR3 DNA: TGTGCCGCCGGCCTGGGGCCCTACGAGCAGTACTTC.

The CDR3 bases are TGTGCCAGCAGTTACGGAGACAGGGGGCCCACAGATACGCAGTATTTT. This translates into CASSYGDRGPTDTQYF. V gene TRBV6-5 combines with J gene TRBJ2-3; 10 bases are a match to TRBD1. V gave up 2 bases and J gave up 2 bases; unmatched junction bases: 4. Germline CDR1 is MNHEY and CDR2 is SVGAGI. The CDR3 extends over 16 amino acids.

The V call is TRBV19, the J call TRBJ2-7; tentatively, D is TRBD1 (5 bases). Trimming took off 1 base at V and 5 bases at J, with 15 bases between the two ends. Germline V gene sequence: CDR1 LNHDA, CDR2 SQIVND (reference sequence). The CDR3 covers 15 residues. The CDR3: CASSIGGGRGDEQYF. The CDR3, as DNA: TGTGCCAGTAGTATAGGGGGCGGACGAGGCGACGAGCAGTACTTC.

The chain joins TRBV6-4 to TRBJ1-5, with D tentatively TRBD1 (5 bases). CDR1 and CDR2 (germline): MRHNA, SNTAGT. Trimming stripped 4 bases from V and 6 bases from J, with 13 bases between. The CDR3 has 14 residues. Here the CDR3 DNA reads TGTGCCAGCAGTGCCGGGGGGGAGGGTCAGCCCCAGCATTTT. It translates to CASSAGGEGQPQHF.

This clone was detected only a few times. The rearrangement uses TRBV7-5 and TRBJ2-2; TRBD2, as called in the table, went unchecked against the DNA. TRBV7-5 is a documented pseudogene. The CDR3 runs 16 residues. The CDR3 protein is CVRSLSGGENTGELFF. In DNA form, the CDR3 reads TGTGTCAGAAGCTTAAGCGGCGGGGAGAACACCGGGGAGCTGTTTTTT.

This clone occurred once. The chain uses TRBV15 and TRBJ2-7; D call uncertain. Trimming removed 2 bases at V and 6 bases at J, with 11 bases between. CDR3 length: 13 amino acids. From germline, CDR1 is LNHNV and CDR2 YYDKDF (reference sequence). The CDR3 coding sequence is TGTGCCACCAGCAGACTAACCTCATCCGAGCAGTACTTC. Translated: CATSRLTSSEQYF. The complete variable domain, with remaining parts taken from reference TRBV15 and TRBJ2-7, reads DAMVIQNPRYQVTQFGKPVTLSCSQTLNHNVMYWYQQKSSQAPKLLFHYYDKDFNNEADTPDNFQSRRPNTSFCFLDIRSPGLGDTAMYLCATSRLTSSEQYFGPGTRLTVT.

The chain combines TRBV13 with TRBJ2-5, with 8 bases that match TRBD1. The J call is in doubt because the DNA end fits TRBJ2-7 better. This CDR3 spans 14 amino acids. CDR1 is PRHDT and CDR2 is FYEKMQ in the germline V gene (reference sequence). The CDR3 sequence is CASSLGDRDYEQYF. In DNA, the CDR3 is TGTGCCAGCAGCTTAGGGGACAGGGACTACGAGCAGTACTTC.

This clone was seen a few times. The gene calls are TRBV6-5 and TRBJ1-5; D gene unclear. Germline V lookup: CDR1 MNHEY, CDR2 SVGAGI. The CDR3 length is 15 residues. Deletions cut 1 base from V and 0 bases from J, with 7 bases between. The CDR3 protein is CASSYYGDSNQPQHF. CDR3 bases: TGTGCCAGCAGTTACTACGGAGATAGCAATCAGCCCCAGCATTTT.

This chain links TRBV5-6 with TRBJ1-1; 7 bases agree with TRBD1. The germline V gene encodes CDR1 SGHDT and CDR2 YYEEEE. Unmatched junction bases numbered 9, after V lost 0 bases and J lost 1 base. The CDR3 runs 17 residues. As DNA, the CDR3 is TGTGCCAGCAGCTTGGCCGGTACAGGGGCGCCGAACACTGAAGCTTTCTTT. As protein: CASSLAGTGAPNTEAFF.

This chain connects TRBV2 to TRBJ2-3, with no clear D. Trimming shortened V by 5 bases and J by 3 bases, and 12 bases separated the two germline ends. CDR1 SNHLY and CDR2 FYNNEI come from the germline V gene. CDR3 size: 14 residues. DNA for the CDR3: TGTGCCAGCAGTTACTCTTTCCTGACAGATACGCAGTATTTT. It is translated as CASSYSFLTDTQYF. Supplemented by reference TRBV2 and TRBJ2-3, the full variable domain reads EPEVTQTPSHQVTQMGQEVILRCVPISNHLYFYWYRQILGQKVEFLVSFYNNEISEKSEIFDDQFSVERPDGSNFTLKIRSTKLEDSAMYFCASSYSFLTDTQYFGPGTRLTVL.

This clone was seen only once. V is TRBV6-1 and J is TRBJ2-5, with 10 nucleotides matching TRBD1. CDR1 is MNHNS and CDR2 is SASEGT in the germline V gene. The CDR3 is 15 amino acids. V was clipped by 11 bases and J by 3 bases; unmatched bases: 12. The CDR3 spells CAAGETGTGEETQYF. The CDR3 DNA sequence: TGTGCCGCGGGGGAAACCGGGACAGGGGAAGAGACCCAGTACTTC.

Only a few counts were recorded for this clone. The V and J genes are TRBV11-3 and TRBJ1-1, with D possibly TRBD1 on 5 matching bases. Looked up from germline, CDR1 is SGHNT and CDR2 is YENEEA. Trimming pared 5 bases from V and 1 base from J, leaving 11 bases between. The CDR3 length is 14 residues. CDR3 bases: TGTGCCAGCAGCCCCGCGGGGACGAACACTGAAGCTTTCTTT. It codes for CASSPAGTNTEAFF. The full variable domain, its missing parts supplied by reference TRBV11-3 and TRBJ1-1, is EAGVVQSPRYKIIEKKQPVAFWCNPISGHNTLYWYLQNLGQGPELLIRYENEEAVDDSQLPKDRFSAERLKGVDSTLKIQPAELGDSAVYLCASSPAGTNTEAFFGQGTRLTVV.

The CDR3 bases are TGTGCCATCAGTGAGTCAAATAACGAGCAGTACTTC. Protein: CAISESNNEQYF. The rearrangement links TRBV10-3 to TRBJ2-5, with unresolved D. The DNA end is a closer match to TRBJ2-7, so the J assignment may be wrong. The CDR3 is 12 amino acids. Germline CDR1 ENHRY, CDR2 SYGVKD.

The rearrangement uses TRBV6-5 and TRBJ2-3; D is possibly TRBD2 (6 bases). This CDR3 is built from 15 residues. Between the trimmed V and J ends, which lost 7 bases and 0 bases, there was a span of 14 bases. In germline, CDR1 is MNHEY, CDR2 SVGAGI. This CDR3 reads CASKDFSGSTDTQYF. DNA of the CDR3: TGTGCCAGCAAAGATTTCAGCGGGAGCACAGATACGCAGTATTTT.

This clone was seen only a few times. This CDR3 is CASSIVNEQFF. CDR3 sequence (DNA): TGTGCCAGCAGTATCGTCAATGAGCAGTTCTTC. The chain has TRBV2 and TRBJ2-1; D gene uncertain. CDR3 length equals 11 residues. Between the trimmed V and J ends, which lost 5 bases and 6 bases, there was a span of 5 bases. Germline CDR1 and CDR2: SNHLY and FYNNEI.

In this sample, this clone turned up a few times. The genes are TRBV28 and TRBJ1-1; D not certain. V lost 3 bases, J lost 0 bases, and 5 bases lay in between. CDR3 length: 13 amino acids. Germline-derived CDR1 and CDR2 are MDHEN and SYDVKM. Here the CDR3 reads CASSFSLNTEAFF. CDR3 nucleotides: TGTGCCAGCAGTTTCAGTCTGAACACTGAAGCTTTCTTT.

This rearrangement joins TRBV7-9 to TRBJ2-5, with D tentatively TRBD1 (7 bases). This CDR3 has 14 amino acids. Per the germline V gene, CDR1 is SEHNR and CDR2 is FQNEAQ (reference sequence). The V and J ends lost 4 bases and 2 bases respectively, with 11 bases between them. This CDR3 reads CASSSPGGQETQYF. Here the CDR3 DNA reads TGTGCCAGCAGCTCCCCAGGGGGGCAAGAGACCCAGTACTTC.

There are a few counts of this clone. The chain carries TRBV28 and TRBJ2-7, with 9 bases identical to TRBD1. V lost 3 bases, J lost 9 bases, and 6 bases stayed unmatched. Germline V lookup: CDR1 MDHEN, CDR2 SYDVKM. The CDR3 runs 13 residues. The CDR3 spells CASSLGQGARQYF. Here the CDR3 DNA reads TGTGCCAGCAGTTTGGGACAGGGCGCGAGGCAGTACTTC. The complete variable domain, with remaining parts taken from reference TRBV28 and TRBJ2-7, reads DVKVTQSSRYLVKRTGEKVFLECVQDMDHENMFWYRQDPGLGLRLIYFSYDVKMKEKGDIPEGYSVSREKKERFSLILESASTNQTSMYLCASSLGQGARQYFGPGTRLTVT.

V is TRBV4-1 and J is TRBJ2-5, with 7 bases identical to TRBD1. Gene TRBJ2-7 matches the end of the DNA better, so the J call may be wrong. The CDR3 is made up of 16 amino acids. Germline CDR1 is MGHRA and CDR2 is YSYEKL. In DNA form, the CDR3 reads TGCGCCAGCAGCCAAGATCAACCAGGGGGCTCCTACGAGCAGTACTTC. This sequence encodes CASSQDQPGGSYEQYF.

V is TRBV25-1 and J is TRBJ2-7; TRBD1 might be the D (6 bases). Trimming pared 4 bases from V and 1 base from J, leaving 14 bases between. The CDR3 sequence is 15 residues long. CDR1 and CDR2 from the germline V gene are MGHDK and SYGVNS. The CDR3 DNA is TGTGCCAGCAGTGGGACCCGGGACAATTCCTACGAGCAGTACTTC. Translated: CASSGTRDNSYEQYF.

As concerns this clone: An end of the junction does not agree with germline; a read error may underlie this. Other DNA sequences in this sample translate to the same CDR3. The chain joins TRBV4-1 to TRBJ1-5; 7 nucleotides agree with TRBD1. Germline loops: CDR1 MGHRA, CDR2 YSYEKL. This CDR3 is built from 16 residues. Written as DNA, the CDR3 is TGCGCCAGCAGCCAAGCGGGGGGGGCAGGGGGGCAGCCCCAACATTTT. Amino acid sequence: CASSQAGGAGGQPQHF.